The T cell receptor beta chain under discussion was sequenced for a study of blood T cell repertoires in COVID-19. The protocol was immunoSEQ multiplex PCR, while the TCRdb copy is restricted to in-frame clones and leaves out a portion. The sample holds 200,000 to 250,000 clones, around four fifths seen once. The germline V and J ends were trimmed by 6 bases and 4 bases, with 9 bases remaining between them. CDR3 length equals 13 residues. Germline V gene data show CDR1 as MNHEY and CDR2 as SVGAGI. What was sequenced was peripheral blood. The sequence was collected from a woman aged 55 to 70 who had recovered from COVID-19. The chain joins TRBV6-5 to TRBJ1-4; no clear D. CDR3 nucleotide sequence: TGTGCCAGCAGGGAGGGAAGTAATGAAAAACTGTTTTTT. Its translation: CASREGSNEKLFF.